The 22 T cell receptor beta chains reported below all come from one sample, sequenced in a study of shared clonotypes between healthy human individuals. This table comes from immunoSEQ multiplex PCR, and its TCRdb copy is limited to in-frame clones, with some not included. The data contain approximately 470,000 clones, 81% of them seen just once; the ten biggest clones take up roughly 12%. The sequencing sample was made of PBMCs. These receptor sequences come from a woman in her 40s in good health. Some clones in this sample may be carry-over from other donors' samples.

The sample holds many counts of this clone. V gene TRBV27 combines with J gene TRBJ2-1; TRBD2 is a possible D gene (6 bases). CDR1 and CDR2 from the germline V gene are MNHEY and SMNVEV (reference sequence). V lost 3 bases to trimming and J lost 2 bases, with 8 bases between them. There are 14 residues in the CDR3. As DNA, the CDR3 is TGTGCCAGCAGTTTTGGAGGGGCCTACAATGAGCAGTTCTTC. This sequence encodes CASSFGGAYNEQFF.

This clone occurred a few times. V gene TRBV14 combines with J gene TRBJ1-2; D gene unclear. Trimming cost V 1 base and J 5 bases, with 8 bases left between them. CDR1 and CDR2 from the germline V gene are SGHDN and FVKESK. This CDR3 comprises 13 residues. This CDR3 is CASSQAPGYGYTF. In DNA form, the CDR3 reads TGTGCCAGCAGCCAAGCCCCGGGGTATGGCTACACCTTC. The entire variable domain, with the rest obtained from reference TRBV14 and TRBJ1-2, is as follows: EAGVTQFPSHSVIEKGQTVTLRCDPISGHDNLYWYRRVMGKEIKFLLHFVKESKQDESGMPNNRFLAERTGGTYSTLKVQPAELEDSGVYFCASSQAPGYGYTFGSGTRLTVV.

The CDR3 DNA reads as TGTGCCAGCAGTGAAGCGCCTAGCGGGAACACCGGGGAGCTGTTTTTT. Amino acid sequence: CASSEAPSGNTGELFF. The gene calls are TRBV6-1 and TRBJ2-2; the match to TRBD2 covers 7 bases. This CDR3 contains 16 residues. Looked up from germline, CDR1 is MNHNS and CDR2 is SASEGT. With 0 bases clipped from V and 1 base from J, the junction kept 2 bases outside the gene matches.

The gene calls are TRBV6-1 and TRBJ2-7; 11 positions match TRBD1. The V and J ends lost 3 bases and 5 bases, in that order; junction bases with no gene match: 6. Germline CDR1 is MNHNS and CDR2 is SASEGT. CDR3 length equals 15 residues. This CDR3 is CASSDTGQGADEQYF. The CDR3, as DNA: TGTGCCAGCAGTGACACAGGACAGGGGGCCGACGAGCAGTACTTC.

This rearrangement joins TRBV7-3 to TRBJ1-4; 7 bases map to TRBD1. Germline values: CDR1 SGHTA, CDR2 FQGTGA. The CDR3 spans 13 residues. With V trimmed by 3 bases and J by 10 bases, 5 bases remained unmatched. The CDR3 loop is CASSLGPGGKLFF. The DNA for the CDR3 is TGTGCCAGCAGCTTGGGACCAGGGGGAAAACTGTTTTTT. The complete variable domain, with remaining parts taken from reference TRBV7-3 and TRBJ1-4, reads GAGVSQTPSNKVTEKGKYVELRCDPISGHTALYWYRQSLGQGPEFLIYFQGTGAADDSGLPNDRFFAVRPEGSVSTLKIQRTERGDSAVYLCASSLGPGGKLFFGSGTQLSVL.

This rearrangement joins TRBV15 to TRBJ2-3, with TRBD2 identical over 10 bases. The germline gives CDR1 LNHNV, CDR2 YYDKDF (reference sequence). The CDR3 totals 17 residues. Unmatched junction bases numbered 8, after V lost 0 bases and J lost 5 bases. The CDR3 DNA reads as TGTGCCACCAGCAGAGATCTGAGCGGGAGGGCCGTAGATACGCAGTATTTT. It translates to CATSRDLSGRAVDTQYF.

This clone was recorded only once. A far larger clone differs by one base, so this is likely a read error. The same CDR3 arises from other DNA sequences in this sample as well. The V gene is TRBV14, the J gene TRBJ1-2; perhaps TRBD1 as D (5 bases). The CDR3 sequence is 13 residues long. CDR1 SGHDN and CDR2 FVKESK come from the germline V gene. V lost 4 bases to trimming and J lost 8 bases, with 14 bases between them. CDR3 sequence: CASSLGGTGGYTF. In DNA, the CDR3 is TGTGCCAGCAGCCTAGGTGGGACGGGCGGCTACACCTTC.

With regard to this clone: This may arise from a read error, as a much more abundant clone is one base away. Other DNA sequences in this specimen translate into the identical CDR3. This chain joins TRBV2 and TRBJ2-1; TRBD1 matches at 7 bases. J gave up 5 bases and V 8 bases, and 15 bases lay outside the gene matches. The V gene's germline CDR1 is SNHLY and CDR2 FYNNEI. The CDR3 has 16 amino acids. The CDR3 region is CASRTPQTGLNNEQFF. CDR3 nucleotides: TGTGCCAGCCGTACTCCCCAGACAGGGCTTAACAATGAGCAGTTCTTC.

The CDR3 DNA is TGTGCCAGCAGCTTGGGAAGGGAAACCTACGAGCAGTACTTC. This gives the protein CASSLGRETYEQYF. This chain joins TRBV7-2 and TRBJ2-7; D not certain. Germline CDR1 and CDR2: SGHTA and FQGNSA. The V end lost 3 bases, the J end lost 2 bases, and 11 bases lay between the germline ends. CDR3 length equals 14 residues.

This clone was counted a single time. A read error likely explains this, since a far larger clone differs by one base. Within the sample, other DNA sequences also encode this same CDR3. The chain is built from TRBV6-6 and TRBJ1-2; 7 positions match TRBD1. The germline CDR1 and CDR2 sequences are MNHNY and SVGAGI (reference sequence). CDR3 size: 14 residues. The DNA of the CDR3 is TGTGCTAGCAGCACCACAGGGGTTAACTATGGCTACACCTTC. Its protein product is CASSTTGVNYGYTF.

The chain carries TRBV6-7 and TRBJ1-5; D call uncertain. TRBV6-7 has ORF status, its function being uncertain. The CDR3 covers 15 residues. Trimming stripped 4 bases from V and 8 bases from J, with 18 bases between. The CDR3 nucleotides are TGTGCCAGCAGTTTTACCCCAACGGGGAGAGAGCCCCAGCATTTT. It yields the protein CASSFTPTGREPQHF.

This chain joins TRBV5-1 and TRBJ2-1; 9 bases are shared with TRBD2. CDR1 is SGHRS, CDR2 YFSETQ, per germline. This CDR3 comprises 14 residues. With 2 bases clipped from V and 8 bases from J, the junction kept 5 bases outside the gene matches. The CDR3 sequence is CASSFFQREDEQFF. The CDR3 DNA sequence: TGCGCCAGCAGCTTCTTCCAGCGGGAGGATGAGCAGTTCTTC.

The rearrangement links TRBV20-1 to TRBJ2-1, with D unclear. Germline lookup yields CDR1 DFQATT and CDR2 SNEGSKA (reference sequence). The V end was cut by 6 bases, the J end by 8 bases, with 11 bases between. This CDR3 region has 11 residues. The CDR3, as DNA: TGCAGTGCCTCTTGGGGATATGAGCAGTTCTTC. Protein product: CSASWGYEQFF.

This clone was counted a few times. The V call is TRBV15, the J call TRBJ2-7; TRBD2 matches 7 bases. The V gene's germline CDR1 is LNHNV and CDR2 YYDKDF (reference sequence). The CDR3 is 16 amino acids. The junction had 9 bases not matched to a gene; V was cut back by 0 bases and J by 4 bases. The chain's CDR3 is CATSRDPGLAEYEQYF. The DNA of the CDR3 is TGTGCCACCAGCAGAGATCCGGGGCTAGCGGAGTACGAGCAGTACTTC. Variable domain in full (rest from reference TRBV15 and TRBJ2-7): DAMVIQNPRYQVTQFGKPVTLSCSQTLNHNVMYWYQQKSSQAPKLLFHYYDKDFNNEADTPDNFQSRRPNTSFCFLDIRSPGLGDTAMYLCATSRDPGLAEYEQYFGPGTRLTVT.

J is TRBJ2-1 and V is TRBV19; weak D call: TRBD1 (6 bases). CDR1 LNHDA and CDR2 SQIVND come from the germline V gene (reference sequence). With 0 bases removed from V and 0 bases from J, the gap between germline ends came to 9 bases. CDR3 size: 16 residues. Here the CDR3 DNA reads TGTGCCAGTAGTATAGAGGGGGCCTTCTCCTACAATGAGCAGTTCTTC. Amino acids: CASSIEGAFSYNEQFF.

This chain connects TRBV5-1 to TRBJ2-7; 12 bases align to TRBD2. J gave up 3 bases and V 3 bases, and 13 bases lay outside the gene matches. This CDR3 spans 18 amino acids. Per germline, CDR1 SGHRS and CDR2 YFSETQ. The CDR3 region has the DNA TGCGCCAGCAGCTCTGGGACTAGCGGGTTCTACCCCCGCTACGAGCAGTACTTC. Its translation: CASSSGTSGFYPRYEQYF.

This chain's CDR3 is CASSYRGPDTEAFF. The CDR3 DNA reads as TGTGCCAGCAGTTACAGGGGGCCGGACACTGAAGCTTTCTTT. The chain uses TRBV6-6 and TRBJ1-1; 7 nucleotides align to TRBD1. After removal of 2 bases from V and 3 bases from J, the junction contained 3 bases not matched to a gene. The CDR3 spans 14 residues. In germline, CDR1 is MNHNY, CDR2 SVGAGI (reference sequence).

This rearrangement joins TRBV11-2 to TRBJ1-5; TRBD1 aligns across 7 bases. The germline gives CDR1 SGHAT, CDR2 FQNNGV. V dropped 5 bases and J dropped 5; count of bases not matched to a gene: 12. This CDR3 comprises 16 residues. The CDR3 DNA is TGTGCCAGCAGCCCGTCGGGACAGACAATTTATCAGCCCCAGCATTTT. Translation: CASSPSGQTIYQPQHF.

The rearrangement links TRBV10-2 to TRBJ1-2, with a tentative D call TRBD1 (6 bases). V dropped 6 bases and J dropped 1 base, with 9 bases sitting between them. The CDR3 runs to 13 residues. CDR1 WSHSY and CDR2 SAAADI come from the germline V gene. This CDR3 reads CASRGQSNYGYTF. DNA for the CDR3: TGCGCCAGCAGGGGACAAAGTAACTATGGCTACACCTTC.

V usage is TRBV30 and J usage is TRBJ2-5, with D possibly matching TRBD1 (6 bases). This CDR3 has 15 amino acids. CDR1 and CDR2 from the germline V gene are GTSNPN and SVGIG (reference sequence). The V end lost 4 bases, the J end lost 0 bases, and 15 bases lay between the germline ends. For the CDR3, the DNA is TGTGCCTGGATAGGTGTAGGACAGTACCAAGAGACCCAGTACTTC. Translating it yields CAWIGVGQYQETQYF.

This clone was detected ten times or more. The gene calls are TRBV5-1 and TRBJ2-7; D is uncertain. Germline CDR1 is SGHRS and CDR2 is YFSETQ. The CDR3 is 14 amino acids. Trimming took off 6 bases at V and 5 bases at J, with 18 bases between the two ends. The CDR3 reads CASTLGRVGDEQYF. The CDR3 DNA reads TGCGCCAGCACTCTGGGCCGGGTAGGAGACGAGCAGTACTTC.

A note on this clone: It is likely a read error: a sequence one base away is far more abundant. The chain couples TRBV30 to TRBJ2-3; 7 bases are shared with TRBD2. Germline V gives CDR1 GTSNPN, CDR2 SVGIG (reference sequence). The CDR3 loop spans 14 amino acids. The V gene end was trimmed by 6 bases and the J gene end by 2 bases; junction bases not matched to a gene: 8. In DNA form, the CDR3 reads TGTGCCTGTAGGGCTAGCGGCCACACAGATACGCAGTATTTT. This sequence encodes CACRASGHTDTQYF.